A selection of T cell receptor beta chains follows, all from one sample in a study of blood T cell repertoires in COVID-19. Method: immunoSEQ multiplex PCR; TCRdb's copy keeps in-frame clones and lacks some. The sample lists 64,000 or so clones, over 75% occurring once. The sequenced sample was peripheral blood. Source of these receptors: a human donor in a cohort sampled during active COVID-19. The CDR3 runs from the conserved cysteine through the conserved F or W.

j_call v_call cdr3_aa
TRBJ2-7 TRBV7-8 CASSSFDRDRFYEQYF
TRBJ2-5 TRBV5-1 CASSFRGTSGTLQETQYF
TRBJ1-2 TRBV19 CASSIFTTGPLGYTF
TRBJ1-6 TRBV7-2 CASSSQGTVYNSPLHF
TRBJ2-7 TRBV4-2 CASSQGRTGVEQYF
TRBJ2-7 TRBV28 CASSPVASGTSEQYF
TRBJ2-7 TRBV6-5 CASRKAGTEIYEQYF
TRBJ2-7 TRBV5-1 CASSPRTSGITSYEQYF
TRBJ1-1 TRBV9 CASSVGGYGNTEAFF
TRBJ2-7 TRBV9 CASSVAAGATYEQYF
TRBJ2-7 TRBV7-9 CASSSGGARSYEQYF
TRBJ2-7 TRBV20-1 CSAREGREQYF
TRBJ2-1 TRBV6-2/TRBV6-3 CASSLPGQGFNNEQFF
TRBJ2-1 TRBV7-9 CASSWGGDSYNEQFF
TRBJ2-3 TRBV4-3 CASSQDFGGVTGTDTQYF
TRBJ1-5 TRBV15 CATRTGGFGQPQHF